The present entry profiles one T cell receptor (beta chain) with its context. Its matching antigen is unknown. This sample was taken from a study of cytotoxic CD8 clonotypes in ibrutinib-treated CLL. Study-level background: Productive templates averaged approximately 250,000 per sample, and productive rearrangements 80,000 to 95,000. Findings of the study overall: Clonality at baseline surpassed age-matched healthy donors and tracked circulating CD8+ T-cell counts.

Sequencing sought depths of 1 in 200,000 to 1 in 1 million T cells. The protocol was immunoSEQ multiplex PCR, while the TCRdb copy is restricted to in-frame clones and leaves out a portion. The sample consists of roughly 24,000 clones, 68% of them appearing once. The length of the CDR3 is 13 residues. With 8 bases clipped from V and 2 bases from J, the junction kept 4 bases outside the gene matches. Germline V gives CDR1 MNHEY, CDR2 SVGAGI. The sample was PBMCs, taken after 24 months of ibrutinib treatment. The receptor was derived from a human donor with chronic lymphocytic leukemia. This rearrangement joins TRBV6-5 to TRBJ2-5, with 8 bases fitting TRBD2. This CDR3 reads CASLGGGQETQYF. The DNA of the CDR3 is TGTGCCAGCCTCGGGGGGGGACAAGAGACCCAGTACTTC.